Sequencing of this TCR beta chain was carried out in a study of response to subunit inactivated influenza vaccine. This clonotype was detected only a few times. CDR3 length: 14 residues. Trimming removed 3 bases from V and 7 bases from J; junction bases left unmatched: 3. The V gene's germline CDR1 is SGHTA and CDR2 FQGNSA. TCRdb reprocessed the RT-PCR reads with MiXCR, giving one entry per CDR3 protein. The sample records approximately 500,000 distinct CDR3 sequences, 20% to 25% being singletons. This sample was also put to use in a study of T cells expressing NK-cell markers. That paper states: The authors made TCR beta cDNA libraries by 5'RACE template switching. This switching added a universal primer site and UMIs. Source material for TCR beta repertoires consisted of sorted CD3+CD56+NKG2C+, CD3+CD56+NKG2C- and CD3+CD56-NKG2C+ T cells. Dominance of the CD3+CD56-NKG2C+ fraction by these clonotypes also held in several donors. There remained a lack of clarity about HCMV specificity of expanded NKG2C+ T cell clones.

This specimen consisted of CD4+ T cells sorted from PBMCs, obtained approximately 12 days after vaccination. This chain links TRBV7-2 with TRBJ1-5; 10 bases fit TRBD1. The TCR was taken from a man in his fifties or sixties who received an inactivated influenza vaccine. CDR3 bases: TGTGCCAGCAGCTTCCAGACAGGGGGCCAGCCCCAGCATTTT. As protein: CASSFQTGGQPQHF.